This T cell receptor beta chain stems from a study of T cells in tuberculosis. Study at large: Blood was taken before or within 7 days of anti-tuberculosis therapy. General study findings and limits: The TCR-beta difference was not significant; alpha differences partly reflected length.

As regards this clone: No antigen is known for it.

Using immunoSEQ multiplex PCR, the repertoire was profiled, and TCRdb retains in-frame clones only, with some absent. The sample lists roughly 34,000 clones; about 85% were seen once. There are 15 residues in the CDR3. Germline V gives CDR1 SGHTA, CDR2 FQGNSA. Trimming took 2 bases from V and 0 from J, leaving 8 bases between them. Time point here: new active TB diagnosis, blood taken before or within 7 days of starting treatment. Active tuberculosis patients were new diagnoses, HIV-seronegative, South African, and aged 18 years or older. Tuberculosis was confirmed by positive sputum smear and/or M. tuberculosis culture.

Sequencing used PBMCs, obtained at tuberculosis diagnosis. The V and J genes are TRBV7-2 and TRBJ2-4, with D hard to call. The receptor was isolated from an adult with tuberculosis. The DNA for the CDR3 is TGTGCCAGCAGCTTAAATGGCCTAGCCAAAAACATTCAGTACTTC. It translates to CASSLNGLAKNIQYF.